The 31 T cell receptor beta chains below come from one sample, sequenced in a study of T-cell memory formation after mild COVID-19. TCRdb used MiXCR to reprocess the 5' RACE reads, holding one entry per CDR3 protein. The sample has about 190,000 distinct CDR3 sequences; around 25% are singletons. The sequenced material came from PBMCs or a T cell subset sorted from them (not recorded which). Source of these receptors: an adult woman who had mild COVID-19 (a few samples of this study predate the infection). Cell type and time point are not known.

The rearrangement uses TRBV13 and TRBJ2-7; TRBD2 agrees at 10 bases. The CDR3 extends over 18 amino acids. The V gene's germline CDR1 is PRHDT and CDR2 FYEKMQ (reference sequence). Trimming cost V 2 bases and J 6 bases; bases outside gene matches: 16. The DNA for the CDR3 is TGTGCCAGCAGCTTAATGCTAGCGGGAGCTTATCCCTCGGCCGAGCAGTACTTC. Its translation is CASSLMLAGAYPSAEQYF.

The chain carries TRBV6-5 and TRBJ2-7, with 9 nucleotides matching TRBD1. CDR3 length equals 15 residues. V lost 7 bases, J lost 3 bases, and 10 bases stayed unmatched. The germline CDR1 and CDR2 sequences are MNHEY and SVGAGI. The CDR3 reads CASTSTGTGSYEQYF. The CDR3 nucleotides are TGTGCCAGCACCTCGACCGGGACAGGGAGCTACGAGCAGTACTTC.

The rearrangement uses TRBV7-2 and TRBJ2-7; 9 bases map to TRBD2. Germline values: CDR1 SGHTA, CDR2 FQGNSA. V shed 5 bases and J 5 bases; nucleotides not matched to a gene: 10. The CDR3 has 15 residues. CDR3 bases: TGTGCCAGCAGCCCTAGGGCGGGAGGGGTCCACGAGCAGTACTTC. Protein: CASSPRAGGVHEQYF.

The chain couples TRBV2 to TRBJ2-7; TRBD1 matches at 8 bases. Germline loops: CDR1 SNHLY, CDR2 FYNNEI. With 6 bases clipped from V and 0 bases from J, the junction kept 4 bases outside the gene matches. This CDR3 spans 14 amino acids. CDR3 sequence reads: CASSDRGLSYEQYF. CDR3 nucleotide sequence: TGTGCCAGCAGCGACAGGGGACTCTCCTACGAGCAGTACTTC.

This clonotype has more than one count but fewer than ten. This sequence joins TRBV12-3 or TRBV12-4 and TRBJ2-2; 7 bases agree with TRBD2. The CDR3 runs to 15 residues. The J segment lost 6 bases and the V segment lost 5 bases, leaving 9 bases of the junction unmatched. CDR3 bases: TGTGCCAGCAGTCTACATGGACTAGTCCCCGGGGAGCTGTTTTTT. Translated: CASSLHGLVPGELFF.

This clonotype was counted between two and nine times. J is TRBJ2-2 and V is TRBV15, with D uncertain. This CDR3 is 11 amino acids long. The germline gives CDR1 LNHNV, CDR2 YYDKDF (reference sequence). Deletions cut 3 bases from V and 7 bases from J, with 3 bases between. Here the CDR3 DNA reads TGTGCCACCAGCAGTAGCGGGGAGCTGTTTTTT. Its translation is CATSSSGELFF.

This clonotype came up a few times. CDR3 amino acids: CASSLFLFSGRANEQFF. The CDR3 DNA sequence: TGTGCCAGCAGTTTGTTTCTATTTAGCGGGAGGGCCAATGAGCAGTTCTTC. The chain carries TRBV12-3 or TRBV12-4 and TRBJ2-1, with 11 bases identical to TRBD2. The CDR3 is 17 residues long. After removal of 3 bases from V and 6 bases from J, the junction contained 10 bases not matched to a gene.

V is TRBV5-6 and J is TRBJ2-5; D not resolved. The CDR3 length is 15 residues. The V gene's germline CDR1 is SGHDT and CDR2 YYEEEE. Trimming took off 0 bases at V and 2 bases at J, with 11 bases between the two ends. The CDR3 sequence is CASSLATGRQETQYF. The CDR3 region has the DNA TGTGCCAGCAGCTTGGCCACCGGTCGGCAAGAGACCCAGTACTTC.

The chain is built from TRBV12-3 or TRBV12-4 and TRBJ2-1; 9 nucleotides line up with TRBD2. The CDR3 runs to 16 residues. The V gene end was trimmed by 1 base and the J gene end by 4 bases; junction bases not matched to a gene: 5. The CDR3 DNA sequence: TGTGCCAGCAGTTTAGTTCCTAGCGGGGCTTACAATGAGCAGTTCTTC. This sequence encodes CASSLVPSGAYNEQFF.

This clonotype was counted once. The chain combines TRBV2 with TRBJ2-7; D gene uncertain. Trimming cost V 11 bases and J 3 bases, with 14 bases left between them. Germline lookup yields CDR1 SNHLY and CDR2 FYNNEI. The CDR3 consists of 12 residues. Here the CDR3 DNA reads TGTGCCTCATCCGCCCCTAACTACGAGCAGTACTTC. Protein product: CASSAPNYEQYF. The full variable domain, its missing parts supplied by reference TRBV2 and TRBJ2-7, is EPEVTQTPSHQVTQMGQEVILRCVPISNHLYFYWYRQILGQKVEFLVSFYNNEISEKSEIFDDQFSVERPDGSNFTLKIRSTKLEDSAMYFCASSAPNYEQYFGPGTRLTVT.

This clonotype showed up just a few times. The chain carries TRBV24-1 and TRBJ2-1; D may match TRBD1 or TRBD2 (5 bases each). The CDR3 contains 17 residues. With 0 bases removed from V and 8 bases from J, the gap between germline ends came to 19 bases. The V gene's germline CDR1 is KGHDR and CDR2 SFDVKD. CDR3: CATSDLPGRKGSDEQFF. The CDR3 nucleotides are TGTGCCACCAGTGATTTGCCGGGGCGGAAAGGGAGCGATGAGCAGTTCTTC.

This clonotype appeared a few times. The chain carries TRBV7-3 and TRBJ2-5; D may be TRBD1 or TRBD2 (5 bases each). CDR3 length equals 16 residues. Germline CDR1 is SGHTA and CDR2 is FQGTGA. Trimming left V 1 base short and J 4 bases short, with 16 bases between. Here the CDR3 DNA reads TGTGCCAGCAGCTTAAGGGGACGTGTTTCGGGAGAGACCCAGTACTTC. The encoded protein is CASSLRGRVSGETQYF. Full variable domain (remainder filled in from reference TRBV7-3 and TRBJ2-5): GAGVSQTPSNKVTEKGKYVELRCDPISGHTALYWYRQSLGQGPEFLIYFQGTGAADDSGLPNDRFFAVRPEGSVSTLKIQRTERGDSAVYLCASSLRGRVSGETQYFGPGTRLLVL.

This clonotype occurred a few times. V and J are TRBV5-1 and TRBJ2-3; 7 bases are a match to TRBD2. This CDR3 has 15 residues. Germline V lookup: CDR1 SGHRS, CDR2 YFSETQ. J lost 3 bases, V lost 1 base, and 5 bases had no gene match. As DNA, the CDR3 is TGCGCCAGCAGCTTGAGGCTAGCGGTAACAGATACGCAGTATTTT. It codes for CASSLRLAVTDTQYF.

This clonotype showed up just a few times. This rearrangement joins TRBV7-9 to TRBJ2-1, with D perhaps being TRBD1 or TRBD2 (6 bases each). CDR1 is SEHNR, CDR2 FQNEAQ, per germline (reference sequence). Trimming shortened V by 8 bases and J by 6 bases, and 17 bases separated the two germline ends. The CDR3 has 14 amino acids. In DNA, the CDR3 is TGTGCCAGCGGCGGGGTCAGGGGCCCCAATGAGCAGTTCTTC. This gives the protein CASGGVRGPNEQFF.

The chain couples TRBV11-2 to TRBJ1-6, with TRBD1 matching 8 bases. V lost 5 bases to trimming and J lost 7 bases; unmatched junction nucleotides: 4. Germline V gene lookup returns CDR1 SGHAT and CDR2 FQNNGV. The CDR3 is 14 amino acids. Written as DNA, the CDR3 is TGTGCCAGCAGCCTGGACAGGGTAAATTCACCCCTCCACTTT. Translated, it gives CASSLDRVNSPLHF.

This chain connects TRBV24-1 to TRBJ1-1; D is possibly TRBD1 (5 bases). V was cut by 5 bases and J by 5 bases, with 11 bases left in between. CDR1 and CDR2 from the germline V gene are KGHDR and SFDVKD. The CDR3 loop spans 13 amino acids. For the CDR3, the DNA is TGTGCCACCAGTGGAGGGGTTCGTACTGAAGCTTTCTTT. This gives the protein CATSGGVRTEAFF.

The CDR3 loop is CSARDKGLYTDTQYF. The CDR3 DNA reads as TGCAGTGCTAGAGATAAGGGCCTTTACACAGATACGCAGTATTTT. This rearrangement joins TRBV20-1 to TRBJ2-3; D uncertain. There are 15 residues in the CDR3. Germline assignment: CDR1 DFQATT and CDR2 SNEGSKA (reference sequence). The V end was cut by 0 bases, the J end by 2 bases, with 12 bases between.

The chain has TRBV7-6 and TRBJ2-3, with D perhaps assigned TRBD1 or TRBD2 (6 bases each). The CDR3 has 14 residues. Germline CDR1 and CDR2: SGHVS and FNYEAQ. V was cut by 3 bases and J by 4 bases, with 11 bases left in between. CDR3 sequence (DNA): TGTGCCAGCAGCTTGACACGGGGGCCAGATACGCAGTATTTT. This sequence encodes CASSLTRGPDTQYF.

Only a few counts were recorded for this clonotype. The chain carries TRBV12-3 or TRBV12-4 and TRBJ1-1; 8 bases match TRBD1. This CDR3 spans 14 amino acids. V gave up 2 bases and J gave up 6 bases; unmatched junction bases: 5. This CDR3 is CASSLTGGGPEAFF. In DNA form, the CDR3 reads TGTGCCAGCAGTTTAACAGGGGGAGGTCCTGAAGCTTTCTTT.

This clonotype was seen a handful of times. In DNA form, the CDR3 reads TGTGCCTACAAGGGTGTTGACAATGAGCAGTTCTTC. Amino acids: CAYKGVDNEQFF. The V and J genes are TRBV30 and TRBJ2-1; D uncertain. Per the germline V gene, CDR1 is GTSNPN and CDR2 is SVGIG (reference sequence). V lost 7 bases and J lost 5, with 12 bases in between. CDR3 length: 12 residues.

The V call is TRBV15, the J call TRBJ2-7, with 11 bases fitting TRBD1. Unmatched junction bases numbered 8, after V lost 4 bases and J lost 6 bases. Germline CDR1 and CDR2: LNHNV and YYDKDF (reference sequence). The CDR3 runs to 15 residues. This chain's CDR3 is CATSTSRGTGGEQYF. Written as DNA, the CDR3 is TGTGCCACCAGCACCTCGAGAGGGACAGGGGGCGAGCAGTACTTC.

The chain is built from TRBV9 and TRBJ1-6, with D hard to call. V lost 4 bases, J lost 3 bases, and 14 bases lay in between. Germline V gene lookup returns CDR1 SGDLS and CDR2 YYNGEE. The CDR3 length is 16 residues. The CDR3 loop is CASSPRVDGYNSPLHF. The CDR3 nucleotides read TGTGCCAGCAGCCCCCGGGTTGACGGCTATAATTCACCCCTCCACTTT.

V gene TRBV11-2 combines with J gene TRBJ2-3; D is tentatively TRBD1 or TRBD2 (7 bases each). Germline V lookup: CDR1 SGHAT, CDR2 FQNNGV. The CDR3 totals 12 residues. Trimming took off 5 bases at V and 14 bases at J, with 17 bases between the two ends. CDR3 amino acids: CASSVNRGGRYF. CDR3 sequence (DNA): TGTGCCAGCAGCGTCAACAGGGGAGGGCGGTATTTT.

This clonotype came up a few times. The V and J genes are TRBV29-1 and TRBJ2-7, with 7 bases that match TRBD1. In germline, CDR1 is SQVTM, CDR2 ANQGSEA. The CDR3 covers 13 residues. The trim removed 5 bases at V and 3 bases at J, leaving 7 bases unmatched. The CDR3 spells CSVSEAGGYEQYF. For the CDR3, the DNA is TGCAGCGTTAGTGAGGCAGGGGGCTACGAGCAGTACTTC.

A few counts support this clonotype. This chain connects TRBV5-1 to TRBJ2-7, with D hard to call. Germline V gene sequence: CDR1 SGHRS, CDR2 YFSETQ. V was cut by 3 bases and J by 5 bases, with 9 bases left in between. The CDR3 is made up of 12 amino acids. CDR3 protein: CASSSPDDEQYF. The CDR3, as DNA: TGCGCCAGCAGCTCGCCGGACGACGAGCAGTACTTC.

The sample holds a few counts of this clonotype. V gene TRBV29-1 combines with J gene TRBJ2-1; maybe TRBD2 (5 bases). V gave up 8 bases and J gave up 9 bases, with 17 bases separating them. CDR3 size: 12 residues. Germline V CDR1 and CDR2: SQVTM, ANQGSEA. The CDR3 DNA reads TGCAGCACCCGCGGGCTTTTTACTGAGCAGTTCTTC. Amino acids: CSTRGLFTEQFF.

Only a few counts were recorded for this clonotype. The chain uses TRBV18 and TRBJ2-2, with TRBD2 as a possible D gene (6 bases). Trimming cost V 3 bases and J 4 bases, with 15 bases left between them. Germline V lookup: CDR1 KGHSH, CDR2 LQKENI. The CDR3 loop spans 16 amino acids. This CDR3 reads CASSPTQRVFTGELFF. For the CDR3, the DNA is TGTGCCAGCTCACCCACCCAGCGGGTCTTCACCGGGGAGCTGTTTTTT.

This clonotype occurred a few times. V gene TRBV20-1 combines with J gene TRBJ1-1; D may be TRBD1 (5 bases). In germline, CDR1 is DFQATT, CDR2 SNEGSKA (reference sequence). The V gene lost 6 bases and the J gene lost 4 bases, with 18 bases spanning the gap. This CDR3 comprises 14 residues. CDR3 loop: CSARPPNGGTEAFF. The CDR3 coding sequence is TGCAGTGCAAGACCTCCGAACGGGGGCACTGAAGCTTTCTTT.

V is TRBV20-1 and J is TRBJ1-5; D remains unclear. Germline CDR1 is DFQATT and CDR2 is SNEGSKA (reference sequence). V was shortened by 3 bases and J by 5 bases, with 17 bases between the two germline ends. This CDR3 spans 15 amino acids. The CDR3 reads CSAREVVSIYQPQHF. The CDR3 DNA reads TGCAGTGCTAGGGAGGTAGTCTCGATCTATCAGCCCCAGCATTTT.

The chain employs TRBV4-2 and TRBJ2-5; no clear D. Trimming cost V 4 bases and J 2 bases, with 17 bases left between them. Per the germline V gene, CDR1 is LGHNA and CDR2 is YNFKEQ. The CDR3 is made up of 16 amino acids. The CDR3 loop is CASSLIEGLMQETQYF. The DNA for the CDR3 is TGTGCCAGCAGCCTAATCGAAGGCCTTATGCAAGAGACCCAGTACTTC.

This clonotype was observed a few times. The V call is TRBV11-2, the J call TRBJ1-4, with 9 bases aligning to TRBD1. This CDR3 has 14 residues. Trimming at V came to 5 bases and at J to 7 bases, leaving 5 bases not matched to a gene. Germline loops: CDR1 SGHAT, CDR2 FQNNGV. The CDR3 nucleotides read TGTGCCAGCAGCCTAGGGGACAGGGTTGAAAAACTGTTTTTT. It encodes CASSLGDRVEKLFF.